This TCR beta chain appears in the sequencing data of a study of blood T cell repertoires in COVID-19. Study-wide context: The United States, Italy and Spain were the sources of the acute and convalescent COVID-19 samples. The cDNA or gDNA used as material had been derived from T cells, B-cell-depleted T cells, or PBMCs.

In the study's own analysis: Amplification of reference gene primers provided the estimated nucleated cell counts. TCRdb's table, derived via immunoSEQ multiplex PCR, lists solely in-frame clones and lacks some. V and J calls and clone size are given by that table; D and trimming were obtained from the DNA. The sample holds just over 650,000 clones, about nine tenths seen once. Trimming took off 4 bases at V and 2 bases at J, with 18 bases between the two ends. This CDR3 spans 16 amino acids. Germline assignment: CDR1 SGHRS and CDR2 YFSETQ. Sequenced material: peripheral blood. This chain joins TRBV5-1 and TRBJ1-2; D remains unclear. This sequence was found in a woman aged 18 to 35 with acute or convalescent COVID-19. The CDR3 reads CASSQTPNSGNYGYTF. In nucleotides, the CDR3 is TGCGCCAGCAGCCAAACACCGAATTCCGGGAACTATGGCTACACCTTC.